The source of this T cell receptor beta chain is a study of T cell clonality in common variable immunodeficiency. Study findings and constraints: Fewer deletions and N-nucleotide insertions were reportedly seen in common variable immunodeficiency TCR beta sequences.

This clone was observed at least ten times. Its matching antigen is unknown. Coverage ceases 3 residues before the CDR3 finishes, and the germline J gene fills in the end. The CDR3 contains 15 residues. Per the germline V gene, CDR1 is DFQATT and CDR2 is SNEGSKA (reference sequence). With V trimmed by 5 bases and J by 3 bases, 10 bases remained unmatched. Clones were read by immunoSEQ multiplex PCR, and TCRdb kept only the in-frame ones, dropping some. This sample includes some 42,000 clones with no singletons; its ten biggest clones take up approximately 5.5%. The chain carries TRBV20-1 and TRBJ2-5, with 9 positions matching TRBD1. The sequencing sample was made of peripheral blood mononuclear cells. This TCR came from a human donor with common variable immunodeficiency. The DNA read from the CDR3 is TGCAGTGCTTTGTATGGACAGGGGCAGAAAGAGACC. This sequence encodes CSALYGQGQKET. The CDR3 in its entirety is CSALYGQGQKETQYF.